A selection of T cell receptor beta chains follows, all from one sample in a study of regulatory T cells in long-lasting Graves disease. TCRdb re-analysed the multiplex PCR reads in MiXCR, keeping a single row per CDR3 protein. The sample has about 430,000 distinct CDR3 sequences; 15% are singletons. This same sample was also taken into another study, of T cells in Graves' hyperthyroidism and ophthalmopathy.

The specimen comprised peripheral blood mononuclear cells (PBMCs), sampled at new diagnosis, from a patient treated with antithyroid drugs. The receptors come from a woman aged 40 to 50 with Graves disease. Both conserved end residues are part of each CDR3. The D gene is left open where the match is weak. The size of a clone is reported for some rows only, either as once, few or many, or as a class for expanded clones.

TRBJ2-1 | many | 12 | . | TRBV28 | TGTGCCAGCAGCTTTTCCTACAATGAGCAGTTCTTC | CASSFSYNEQFF
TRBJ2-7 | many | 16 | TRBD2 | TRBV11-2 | TGTGCCAGCAGAAAATGGGTGGGGGGGAGCTCCTACGAGCAGTACTTC | CASRKWVGGSSYEQYF
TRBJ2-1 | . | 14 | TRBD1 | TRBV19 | TGTGCCAGTAGGCAGGGGGCGAACGTCTACGAGCAGTTCTTC | CASRQGANVYEQFF
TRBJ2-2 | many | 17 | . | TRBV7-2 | TGTGCCAGCAGCTTACCCCAGACAGGACCCCACACCGGGGAGCTGTTTTTT | CASSLPQTGPHTGELFF
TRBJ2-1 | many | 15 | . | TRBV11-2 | TGTGCCAGCAGCTTACGGACTGGCGGCGCGGGTGAGCAGTTCTTC | CASSLRTGGAGEQFF
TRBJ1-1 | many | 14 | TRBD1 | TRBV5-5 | TGTGCCAGCAGCCAACAGGGGGCAGGAACTGAAGCTTTCTTT | CASSQQGAGTEAFF
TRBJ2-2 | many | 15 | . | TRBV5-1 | TGCGCCAGCAGCTTGTCAGGGGCTCGGACCGGGGAGCTGTTTTTT | CASSLSGARTGELFF
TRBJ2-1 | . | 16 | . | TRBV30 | TGTGCCTGGAGTGTATGGTGGGGAACCGGCGACAATGAGCAGTTCTTC | CAWSVWWGTGDNEQFF
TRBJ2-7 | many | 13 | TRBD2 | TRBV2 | TGTGCCAGCACGGCGGGGGGCTTGAGAGAGCAGTACTTC | CASTAGGLREQYF
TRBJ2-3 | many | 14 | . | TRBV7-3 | TGTGCCAGCAGCAAATCGCAGGGAGCAGATACGCAGTATTTT | CASSKSQGADTQYF
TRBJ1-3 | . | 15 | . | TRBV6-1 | TGTGCCAGCAGTGAAGATTGGGGCTCGGGAAACACCATATATTTT | CASSEDWGSGNTIYF
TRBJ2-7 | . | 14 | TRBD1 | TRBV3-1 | TGTGCCAGCAGCCCATCGACAGGGGTCTACGAGCAGTACTTC | CASSPSTGVYEQYF
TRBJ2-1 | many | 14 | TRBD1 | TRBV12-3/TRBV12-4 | TGTGCCAGCATTTACCGGGACAGTAACAATGAGCAGTTCTTC | CASIYRDSNNEQFF
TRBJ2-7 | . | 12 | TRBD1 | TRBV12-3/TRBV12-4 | TGTGCCAGCAGTTGGACAGGGGGCGAGCAGTACTTC | CASSWTGGEQYF
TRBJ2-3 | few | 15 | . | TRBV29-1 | TGCAGCGTTGAAGATCTCGGCATCTCCACAGATACGCAGTGTTTT | CSVEDLGISTDTQCF
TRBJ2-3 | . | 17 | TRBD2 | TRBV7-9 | TGTGCCAGCAGCTTAGGGGGACTAGCGGGAACCACAGATACGCAGTATTTT | CASSLGGLAGTTDTQYF
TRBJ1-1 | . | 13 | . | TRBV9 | TGTGCCAGCAGCGTAGGTTGGGGCAGTGAAGCTTTCTTT | CASSVGWGSEAFF
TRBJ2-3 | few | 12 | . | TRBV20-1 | TGCAGTGCCCCCTCGACCGGAGATACGCAGTATTTT | CSAPSTGDTQYF
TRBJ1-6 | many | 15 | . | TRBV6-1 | TGTGCCAGCAGGTCTCGACCGTACGTGCATTCACCCCTCCACTTT | CASRSRPYVHSPLHF
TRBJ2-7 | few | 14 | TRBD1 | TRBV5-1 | TGCGCCAGCAGCTTTGACAGGGAAACCTACGAGCAGTACTTC | CASSFDRETYEQYF
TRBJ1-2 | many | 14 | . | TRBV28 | TGTGCCAGCAGTTTGAGCCCATGGCTCTATGGCTACACCTTC | CASSLSPWLYGYTF
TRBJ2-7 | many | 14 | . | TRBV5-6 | TGTGCCAGCACAGTTTCGGGTGCTACCTCGCGGGAGTACTTC | CASTVSGATSREYF
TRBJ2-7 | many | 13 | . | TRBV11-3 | TGTGCCAGCAGCTCGCGCTGGGGCTCCGAGCAGTACTTC | CASSSRWGSEQYF